These 30 T cell receptor beta chains share one sample of origin, sequenced in a study of blood T cell repertoires in COVID-19. Produced via immunoSEQ multiplex PCR; TCRdb's table is partial and in-frame only. The sample includes 350,000 or so clones, more than 70% of them seen just once. The sample comprised peripheral blood. The receptors were sampled from a man aged 30 to 39 with active or convalescent COVID-19.

This clone turned up a few times. The chain joins TRBV9 to TRBJ1-5; the D gene is possibly TRBD1 (5 bases). V lost 3 bases to trimming and J lost 7 bases, with 17 bases between them. The length of the CDR3 is 15 residues. Looked up from germline, CDR1 is SGDLS and CDR2 is YYNGEE. Here the CDR3 DNA reads TGTGCCAGCAGCGGATCAGGGAGGGCCGGCCAGCCCCAGCATTTT. The encoded protein is CASSGSGRAGQPQHF.

V and J are TRBV7-2 and TRBJ2-7, with D perhaps TRBD2 (5 bases). Trimming left V 5 bases short and J 2 bases short, with 16 bases between. The CDR3 has 15 residues. Germline V lookup: CDR1 SGHTA, CDR2 FQGNSA. The CDR3 DNA is TGTGCCAGCAGCCTGCTGGGAGCGCCTACCTACGAGCAGTACTTC. Translation gives CASSLLGAPTYEQYF.

This clone has a single count. CDR3: CSAQYQETQYF. As DNA, the CDR3 is TGCAGTGCACAGTACCAAGAGACCCAGTACTTC. The chain links TRBV20-1 to TRBJ2-5; D is unclear. Germline CDR1 is DFQATT and CDR2 is SNEGSKA (reference sequence). With 6 bases removed from V and 0 bases from J, the gap between germline ends came to 5 bases. The CDR3 sequence is 11 residues long.

The chain uses TRBV18 and TRBJ2-7, with TRBD1 as a possible D gene (5 bases). The CDR3 spans 13 residues. CDR1 and CDR2 (germline): KGHSH, LQKENI. The V gene lost 2 bases and the J gene lost 7 bases, with 12 bases spanning the gap. For the CDR3, the DNA is TGTGCCAGCTCACCAGGGGCCGTGGGTGAGCAGTACTTC. This translates into CASSPGAVGEQYF.

The rearrangement uses TRBV4-3 and TRBJ1-6; possible D gene TRBD1, 5 bases. Germline assignment: CDR1 LGHNA and CDR2 YSLEER. The V and J ends lost 4 bases and 3 bases respectively, with 16 bases between them. There are 17 residues in the CDR3. The CDR3 coding sequence is TGCGCCAGCAGCCGGAAAGCGGGGGGAAACTATAATTCACCCCTCCACTTT. This sequence encodes CASSRKAGGNYNSPLHF.

The CDR3 DNA reads as TGCGCCAGCAGCCTTCGACAGGATGCTTACAATGAGCAGTTCTTC. Its protein product is CASSLRQDAYNEQFF. The V gene is TRBV4-1, the J gene TRBJ2-1; possibly TRBD1 for D (6 bases). Germline lookup yields CDR1 MGHRA and CDR2 YSYEKL. This CDR3 contains 15 residues. V lost 4 bases and J 4 bases, leaving 14 bases between the germline ends.

J is TRBJ2-1 and V is TRBV19; D possibly corresponds to TRBD1 (8 bases). This CDR3 has 13 residues. Germline V gives CDR1 LNHDA, CDR2 SQIVND (reference sequence). The V end was cut by 3 bases, the J end by 8 bases, with 11 bases between. The CDR3 loop is CASSITGGDEQFF. The DNA of the CDR3 is TGTGCCAGTAGTATTACAGGGGGGGATGAGCAGTTCTTC. The full variable domain, in which reference TRBV19 and TRBJ2-1 provide the parts outside the CDR3, is DGGITQSPKYLFRKEGQNVTLSCEQNLNHDAMYWYRQDPGQGLRLIYYSQIVNDFQKGDIAEGYSVSREKKESFPLTVTSAQKNPTAFYLCASSITGGDEQFFGPGTRLTVL.

The chain links TRBV11-2 to TRBJ2-7; 14 bases align to TRBD2. The V gene end was trimmed by 5 bases and the J gene end by 7 bases; junction bases not matched to a gene: 7. The germline CDR1 and CDR2 sequences are SGHAT and FQNNGV. This CDR3 has 15 residues. The CDR3, as DNA: TGTGCCAGCAGCCCGGGACTAGCGGGAGTGGGGGAGCAGTACTTC. The encoded protein is CASSPGLAGVGEQYF.

The rearrangement links TRBV7-9 to TRBJ1-2; 9 bases agree with TRBD1. V was clipped by 5 bases and J by 7 bases; unmatched bases: 17. CDR1 SEHNR and CDR2 FQNEAQ come from the germline V gene (reference sequence). This CDR3 spans 17 amino acids. The CDR3 nucleotides are TGTGCCAGCAGCCCAAGGGACAGGGATCCCTTGTTGGTTGGCTACACCTTC. It is translated as CASSPRDRDPLLVGYTF.

This clone has a single count. The V and J genes are TRBV7-6 and TRBJ1-4, with D possibly matching TRBD1 (5 bases). Germline V CDR1 and CDR2: SGHVS, FNYEAQ. This CDR3 is 15 amino acids long. Deletions cut 2 bases from V and 4 bases from J, with 11 bases between. The CDR3 loop is CASSLRHRNNEKLFF. The CDR3 bases are TGTGCCAGCAGCTTAAGGCACAGGAATAATGAAAAACTGTTTTTT.

V and J are TRBV5-1 and TRBJ2-7; TRBD2 aligns across 10 bases. Germline assignment: CDR1 SGHRS and CDR2 YFSETQ. The CDR3 extends over 14 amino acids. V lost 3 bases to trimming and J lost 5 bases; unmatched junction nucleotides: 5. The CDR3 region is CASSSLAGANEQYF. The CDR3 bases are TGCGCCAGCAGCTCGCTAGCGGGGGCCAACGAGCAGTACTTC.

The chain uses TRBV6-4 and TRBJ2-7, with 12 bases identical to TRBD2. The ends lost 3 bases at V and 5 bases at J; junction bases unmatched: 2. This CDR3 contains 14 residues. Per the germline V gene, CDR1 is MRHNA and CDR2 is SNTAGT. The CDR3 region is CASSELAGGHEQYF. The CDR3 nucleotides are TGTGCCAGCAGTGAACTAGCGGGAGGCCACGAGCAGTACTTC.

J is TRBJ2-5 and V is TRBV3-1 (or the pseudogene TRBV3-2), with D perhaps matching TRBD1 (6 bases). Deletions cut 2 bases from V and 5 bases from J, with 6 bases between. The CDR3 length is 12 residues. The germline V gene encodes CDR1 LGHDT and CDR2 YNNKEL (reference sequence). CDR3 sequence (DNA): TGTGCCAGCAGCCAAACAGGGGAGACCCAGTACTTC. Its translation is CASSQTGETQYF.

The chain links TRBV3-1 (or the pseudogene TRBV3-2) to TRBJ2-7; the match to TRBD2 covers 11 bases. J was trimmed by 6 bases and V by 4 bases; bases with no gene match: 8. The CDR3 spans 15 residues. Germline V gene sequence: CDR1 LGHDT, CDR2 YNNKEL (reference sequence). This chain's CDR3 is CASSRSLAGAPEQYF. In nucleotides, the CDR3 is TGTGCCAGCAGCCGGTCACTAGCGGGGGCGCCCGAGCAGTACTTC.

The chain links TRBV12-3 or TRBV12-4 to TRBJ1-1; D might be TRBD1 (5 bases). The CDR3 has 13 residues. V gave up 7 bases and J gave up 5 bases, with 14 bases separating them. The CDR3 coding sequence is TGTGCCAGCACACCCGCGGGGGGAACTGAAGCTTTCTTT. Protein: CASTPAGGTEAFF.

This clone is a singleton in its sample. The chain uses TRBV30 and TRBJ2-3; possibly TRBD1 or TRBD2 for D (6 bases each). CDR3 size: 11 residues. Trimming took off 5 bases at V and 6 bases at J, with 9 bases between the two ends. The germline CDR1 and CDR2 sequences are GTSNPN and SVGIG (reference sequence). CDR3 nucleotide sequence: TGTGCCTGGGGGGGGCGGGATACGCAGTATTTT. Translating it yields CAWGGRDTQYF.

The table lists this clone with a count of one. J is TRBJ2-7 and V is TRBV14, with TRBD1 matching 7 bases. V gave up 3 bases and J gave up 6 bases; unmatched junction bases: 8. There are 14 residues in the CDR3. Germline CDR1 and CDR2: SGHDN and FVKESK. The CDR3 DNA is TGTGCCAGCAGCCAGCCAAAACACAGGGGCGAGCAGTACTTC. It encodes CASSQPKHRGEQYF.

This clone has just one count. The chain uses TRBV2 and TRBJ1-5, with TRBD1 as a possible D gene (5 bases). Germline values: CDR1 SNHLY, CDR2 FYNNEI. Trimming removed 4 bases at V and 8 bases at J, with 12 bases between. The CDR3 totals 13 residues. The CDR3 reads CASSGSGPKPQHF. The CDR3 DNA reads as TGTGCCAGCAGTGGGTCAGGGCCGAAGCCCCAGCATTTT.

The chain links TRBV29-1 to TRBJ2-4; TRBD1 is a possible D gene (5 bases). This CDR3 contains 19 residues. Germline V CDR1 and CDR2: SQVTM, ANQGSEA. Trimming pared 4 bases from V and 0 bases from J, leaving 25 bases between. The CDR3 loop reads CSVVLQGWPRILAKNIQYF. The CDR3 DNA reads TGCAGCGTTGTACTTCAGGGTTGGCCTAGAATACTAGCCAAAAACATTCAGTACTTC.

This clone was counted at least ten times. The V and J genes are TRBV29-1 and TRBJ1-2; D may be TRBD1 (5 bases). Trimming cost V 4 bases and J 6 bases, with 9 bases left between them. Germline V gives CDR1 SQVTM, CDR2 ANQGSEA. The CDR3 consists of 11 residues. CDR3 loop: CSVVIGDGYTF. The CDR3 DNA follows: TGCAGCGTTGTTATAGGGGATGGCTACACCTTC.

This clone was found once. The genes are TRBV3-1 (or the pseudogene TRBV3-2) and TRBJ2-1; 8 positions match TRBD1. The CDR3 sequence is 17 residues long. Germline loops: CDR1 LGHDT, CDR2 YNNKEL (reference sequence). Trimming removed 3 bases from V and 4 bases from J; junction bases left unmatched: 11. CDR3 sequence (DNA): TGTGCCAGCAGCCACCACAGGGGGTCTGGCCCTTACAATGAGCAGTTCTTC. This gives the protein CASSHHRGSGPYNEQFF.

The chain is built from TRBV27 and TRBJ2-5; D possibly corresponds to TRBD1 (6 bases). The germline V gene has CDR1 MNHEY and CDR2 SMNVEV (reference sequence). There are 14 residues in the CDR3. With 6 bases removed from V and 2 bases from J, the gap between germline ends came to 13 bases. CDR3 coding DNA: TGTGCCAGCAGGCCTGACAGGATTCAAGAGACCCAGTACTTC. This gives the protein CASRPDRIQETQYF.

The rearrangement uses TRBV5-1 and TRBJ2-5; 10 bases are shared with TRBD1. The CDR3 totals 17 residues. The V and J ends lost 4 bases and 2 bases, in that order; junction bases with no gene match: 11. The germline V gene has CDR1 SGHRS and CDR2 YFSETQ. This CDR3 reads CASSQALRTGGQETQYF. The DNA for the CDR3 is TGCGCCAGCAGCCAGGCCCTCAGGACAGGGGGGCAAGAGACCCAGTACTTC. Based on the CDR3 plus reference TRBV5-1 and TRBJ2-5, the full variable domain is KAGVTQTPRYLIKTRGQQVTLSCSPISGHRSVSWYQQTPGQGLQFLFEYFSETQRNKGNFPGRFSGRQFSNSRSEMNVSTLELGDSALYLCASSQALRTGGQETQYFGPGTRLLVL.

The rearrangement uses TRBV5-8 and TRBJ1-3; possible D gene TRBD1, 6 bases. Trimming shortened V by 4 bases and J by 6 bases, and 14 bases separated the two germline ends. The CDR3 spans 14 residues. Germline CDR1 and CDR2: SGHTS and YDEGEE. The CDR3 nucleotides read TGTGCCAGCAGCCCCAATTCAGGGGAAAACACCATATATTTT. This sequence encodes CASSPNSGENTIYF.

The chain uses TRBV19 and TRBJ2-3, with 9 bases aligning to TRBD2. Per the germline V gene, CDR1 is LNHDA and CDR2 is SQIVND (reference sequence). Trimming took 9 bases from V and 8 from J; bases not matched to a gene: 9. The CDR3 length is 13 residues. This CDR3 is CASRPTSGATQYF. Here the CDR3 DNA reads TGTGCCAGCCGACCGACTAGCGGAGCTACGCAGTATTTT.

This chain connects TRBV27 to TRBJ2-7, with 9 bases aligning to TRBD2. V lost 0 bases to trimming and J lost 5 bases; unmatched junction nucleotides: 2. The CDR3 sequence is 14 residues long. Germline values: CDR1 MNHEY, CDR2 SMNVEV (reference sequence). In DNA form, the CDR3 reads TGTGCCAGCAGTTTATCGCGGGGGGGGGACGAGCAGTACTTC. Amino acid sequence: CASSLSRGGDEQYF.

This sequence joins TRBV6-5 and TRBJ1-1, with no clear D. CDR1 is MNHEY, CDR2 SVGAGI, per germline. Trimming pared 6 bases from V and 1 base from J, leaving 9 bases between. This CDR3 spans 13 amino acids. CDR3 protein: CASRVYTNTEAFF. CDR3 DNA: TGTGCCAGCAGGGTCTATACGAACACTGAAGCTTTCTTT.

The V call is TRBV5-1, the J call TRBJ1-1; the D gene is possibly TRBD1 (6 bases). Germline-derived CDR1 and CDR2 are SGHRS and YFSETQ. CDR3 length: 15 residues. V gave up 1 base and J gave up 0 bases, with 10 bases separating them. The CDR3 DNA sequence: TGCGCCAGCAGCTTGTTGGCAGGGGTGAACACTGAAGCTTTCTTT. Translated: CASSLLAGVNTEAFF.

The chain uses TRBV11-2 and TRBJ2-3, with D hard to call. Trimming took off 5 bases at V and 7 bases at J, with 10 bases between the two ends. CDR3 length equals 12 residues. CDR1 SGHAT and CDR2 FQNNGV come from the germline V gene. The CDR3 protein is CASSPESNTQYF. CDR3 nucleotides: TGTGCCAGCAGCCCCGAGAGTAATACGCAGTATTTT.

The chain links TRBV6-6 to TRBJ1-5; 9 nucleotides align to TRBD1. Germline-derived CDR1 and CDR2 are MNHNY and SVGAGI (reference sequence). With V trimmed by 4 bases and J by 7 bases, 8 bases remained unmatched. The CDR3 extends over 15 amino acids. CDR3 in amino acids: CASSLRGQGGQPQHF. The CDR3 nucleotides are TGTGCCAGCAGTTTGAGGGGACAGGGAGGGCAGCCCCAGCATTTT.